Listed here is a single T cell receptor (beta chain). What it binds is unknown. These data originate in a study of shared clonotypes between healthy human individuals. Overall study: Per donor, CD8 memory used one plate, CD8 naive used two, CD4 memory used three and CD4 naive used three. General observations from the study: Naive CD4 clonotypes were shared across several donors at 4.5% to 6%.

The CDR3 runs to 16 residues. V trimming: 1 base; J trimming: 6 bases; junction bases outside the gene matches: 8. Germline CDR1 and CDR2: SGHAT and FQNNGV. The split of CD4+ cells yielded CD45RA+ naive and CD45RA-negative memory subsets. Sequencing was performed with immunoSEQ multiplex PCR; in TCRdb, only in-frame clones are kept and a portion is missing. The profile shows roughly 1.4 million clones, about 98.5% of them singletons. The sequenced material came from naive CD4+ T cells sorted from blood. Subset defined: CD45RA+ positively selected. This chain joins TRBV11-2 and TRBJ2-3, with 9 nucleotides matching TRBD2. This TCR derives from a man aged 25-45 years in good health. In nucleotides, the CDR3 is TGTGCCAGCAGCTTAGGATATGCGGGAGGGGTGGATACGCAGTATTTT. The encoded protein is CASSLGYAGGVDTQYF.